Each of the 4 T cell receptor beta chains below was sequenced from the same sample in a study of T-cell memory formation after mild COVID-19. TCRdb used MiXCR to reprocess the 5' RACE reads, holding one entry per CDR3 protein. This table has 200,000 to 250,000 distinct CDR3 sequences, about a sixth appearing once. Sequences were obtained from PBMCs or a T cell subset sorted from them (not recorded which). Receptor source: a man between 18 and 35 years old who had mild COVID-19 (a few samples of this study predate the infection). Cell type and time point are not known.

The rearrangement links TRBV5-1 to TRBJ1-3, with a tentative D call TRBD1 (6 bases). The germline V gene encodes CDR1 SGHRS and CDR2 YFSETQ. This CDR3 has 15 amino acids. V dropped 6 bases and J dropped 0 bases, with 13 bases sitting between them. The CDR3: CASTLGGLSGNTIYF. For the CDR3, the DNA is TGCGCCAGCACTCTTGGGGGGCTCTCTGGAAACACCATATATTTT.

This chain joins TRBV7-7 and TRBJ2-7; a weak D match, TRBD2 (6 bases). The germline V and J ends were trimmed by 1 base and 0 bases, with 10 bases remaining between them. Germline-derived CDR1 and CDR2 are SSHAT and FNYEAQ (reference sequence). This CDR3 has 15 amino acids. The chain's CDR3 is CASSLEHGSSYEQYF. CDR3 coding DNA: TGTGCCAGCAGCTTAGAACACGGGAGCTCCTACGAGCAGTACTTC.

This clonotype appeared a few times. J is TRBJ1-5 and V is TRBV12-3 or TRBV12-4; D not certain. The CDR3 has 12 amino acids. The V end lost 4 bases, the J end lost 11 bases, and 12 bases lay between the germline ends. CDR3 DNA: TGTGCCAGCAGTTCCCCGAGTCGGGCCCAGCATTTT. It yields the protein CASSSPSRAQHF.

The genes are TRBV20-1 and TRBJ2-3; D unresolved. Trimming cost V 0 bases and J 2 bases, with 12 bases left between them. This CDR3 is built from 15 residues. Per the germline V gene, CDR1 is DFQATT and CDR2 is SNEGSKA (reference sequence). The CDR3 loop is CSARDARTSTDTQYF. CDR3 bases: TGCAGTGCTAGAGATGCCCGAACCTCCACAGATACGCAGTATTTT.